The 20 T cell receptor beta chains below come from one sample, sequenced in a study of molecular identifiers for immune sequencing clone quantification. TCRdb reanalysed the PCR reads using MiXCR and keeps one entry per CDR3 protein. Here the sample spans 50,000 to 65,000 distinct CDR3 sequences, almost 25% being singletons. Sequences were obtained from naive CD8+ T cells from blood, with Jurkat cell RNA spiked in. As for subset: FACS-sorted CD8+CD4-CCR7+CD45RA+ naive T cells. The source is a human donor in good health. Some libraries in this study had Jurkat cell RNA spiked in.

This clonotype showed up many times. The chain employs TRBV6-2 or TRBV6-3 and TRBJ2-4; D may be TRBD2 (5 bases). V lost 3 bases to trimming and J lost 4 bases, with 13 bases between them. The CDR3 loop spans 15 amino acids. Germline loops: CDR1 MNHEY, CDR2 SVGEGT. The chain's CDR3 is CASSYFVGAKNIQYF. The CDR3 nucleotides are TGTGCCAGCAGTTATTTCGTGGGAGCGAAAAACATTCAGTACTTC.

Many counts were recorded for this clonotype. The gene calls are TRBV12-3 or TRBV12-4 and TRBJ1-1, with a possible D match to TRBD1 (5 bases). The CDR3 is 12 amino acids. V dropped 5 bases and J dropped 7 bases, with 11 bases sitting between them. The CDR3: CASSPGTFEAFF. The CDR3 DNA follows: TGTGCCAGCAGTCCGGGGACGTTTGAAGCTTTCTTT.

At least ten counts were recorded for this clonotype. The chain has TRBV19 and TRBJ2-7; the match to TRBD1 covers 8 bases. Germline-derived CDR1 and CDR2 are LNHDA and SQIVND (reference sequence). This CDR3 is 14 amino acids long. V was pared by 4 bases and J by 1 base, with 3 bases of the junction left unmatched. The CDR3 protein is CASSTTGGSYEQYF. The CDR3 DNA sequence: TGTGCCAGTAGTACCACAGGGGGGTCCTACGAGCAGTACTTC.

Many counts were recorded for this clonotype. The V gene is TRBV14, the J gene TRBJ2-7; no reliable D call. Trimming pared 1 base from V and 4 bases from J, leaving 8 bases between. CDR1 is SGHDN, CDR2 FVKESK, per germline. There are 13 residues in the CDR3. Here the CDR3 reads CASSQGLGYEQYF. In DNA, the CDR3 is TGTGCCAGCAGCCAAGGGTTGGGGTACGAGCAGTACTTC.

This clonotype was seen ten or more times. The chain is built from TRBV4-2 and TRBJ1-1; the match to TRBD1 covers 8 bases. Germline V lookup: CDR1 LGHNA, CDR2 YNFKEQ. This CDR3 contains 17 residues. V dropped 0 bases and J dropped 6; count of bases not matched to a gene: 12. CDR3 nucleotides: TGTGCCAGCAGCCAAGATCCAGGGGGCCCCCCGATAGCTGAAGCTTTCTTT. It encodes CASSQDPGGPPIAEAFF.

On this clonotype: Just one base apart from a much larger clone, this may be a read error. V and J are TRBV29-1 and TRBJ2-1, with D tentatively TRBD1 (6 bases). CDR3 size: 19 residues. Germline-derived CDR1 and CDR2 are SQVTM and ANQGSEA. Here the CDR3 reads CSVEDPLNTQGPTYNEQCF. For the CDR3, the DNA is TGCAGCGTTGAAGATCCCCTCAACACACAGGGACCAACCTACAATGAGCAGTGCTTC.

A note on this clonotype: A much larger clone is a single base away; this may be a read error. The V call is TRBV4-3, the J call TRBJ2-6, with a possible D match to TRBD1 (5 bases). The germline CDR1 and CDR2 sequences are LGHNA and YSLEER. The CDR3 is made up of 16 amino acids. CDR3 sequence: CASSQDRFSGANVPTF. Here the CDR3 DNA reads TGCGCCAGCAGCCAAGATCGATTCTCTGGGGCCAACGTCCCGACTTTC.

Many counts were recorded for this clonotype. CDR3: CASSLDGSGIYRTDTQYF. CDR3 DNA sequence: TGCGCCAGCAGCTTGGATGGTAGCGGGATTTATCGCACAGATACGCAGTATTTT. The chain joins TRBV5-1 to TRBJ2-3; TRBD2 aligns across 8 bases. Germline values: CDR1 SGHRS, CDR2 YFSETQ. The V and J ends lost 0 bases and 1 base, in that order; junction bases with no gene match: 10. CDR3 size: 18 residues.

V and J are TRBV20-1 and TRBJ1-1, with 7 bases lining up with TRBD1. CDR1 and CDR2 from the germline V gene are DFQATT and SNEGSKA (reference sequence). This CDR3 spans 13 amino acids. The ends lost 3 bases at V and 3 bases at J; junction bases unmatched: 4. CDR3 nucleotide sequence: TGCAGTGCTAGCCCTACAGGGGACACTGAAGCTTTCTTT. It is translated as CSASPTGDTEAFF.

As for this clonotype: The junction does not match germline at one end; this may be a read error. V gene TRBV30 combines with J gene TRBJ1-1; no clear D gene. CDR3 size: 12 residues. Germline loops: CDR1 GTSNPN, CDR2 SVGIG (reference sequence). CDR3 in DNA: TGTGCTTGGAGAGGGCATTACACTGAAGCTTTCTTT. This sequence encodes CAWRGHYTEAFF.

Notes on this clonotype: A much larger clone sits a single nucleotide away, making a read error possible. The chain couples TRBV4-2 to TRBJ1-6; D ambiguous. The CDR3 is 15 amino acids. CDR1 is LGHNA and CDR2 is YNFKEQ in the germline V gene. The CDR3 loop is CASRQATTSNSPLHF. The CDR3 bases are TGTGCCAGCCGCCAAGCGACCACCTCTAATTCACCCCTCCACTTT.

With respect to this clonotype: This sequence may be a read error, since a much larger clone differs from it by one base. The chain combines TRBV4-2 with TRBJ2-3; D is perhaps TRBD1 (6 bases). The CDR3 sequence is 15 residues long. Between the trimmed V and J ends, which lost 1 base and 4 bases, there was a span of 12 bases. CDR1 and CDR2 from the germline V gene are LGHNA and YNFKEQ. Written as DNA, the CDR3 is TGTGCCAGCAGCCAAGGGACAGATAGCGCAGATACGCAGTATTTT. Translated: CASSQGTDSADTQYF.

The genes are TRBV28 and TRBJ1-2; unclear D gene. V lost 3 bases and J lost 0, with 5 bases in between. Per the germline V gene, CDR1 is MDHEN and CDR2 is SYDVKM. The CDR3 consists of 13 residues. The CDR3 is CASSLVANYGYTF. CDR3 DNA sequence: TGTGCCAGCAGTTTGGTCGCTAACTATGGCTACACCTTC.

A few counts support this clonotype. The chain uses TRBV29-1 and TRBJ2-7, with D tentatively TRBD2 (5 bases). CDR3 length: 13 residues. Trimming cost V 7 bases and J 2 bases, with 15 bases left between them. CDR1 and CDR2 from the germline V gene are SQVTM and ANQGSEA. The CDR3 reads CSAHGLGTYEQYF. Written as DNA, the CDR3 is TGCAGCGCCCATGGCCTCGGGACCTACGAGCAGTACTTC.

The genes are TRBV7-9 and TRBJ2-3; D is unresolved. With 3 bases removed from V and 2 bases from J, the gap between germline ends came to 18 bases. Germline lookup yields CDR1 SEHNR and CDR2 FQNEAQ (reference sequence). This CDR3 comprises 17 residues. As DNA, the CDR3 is TGTGCCAGCAGCTTGACGGCGGCAGGAAGAGCCACAGATACGCAGTATTTT. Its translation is CASSLTAAGRATDTQYF.

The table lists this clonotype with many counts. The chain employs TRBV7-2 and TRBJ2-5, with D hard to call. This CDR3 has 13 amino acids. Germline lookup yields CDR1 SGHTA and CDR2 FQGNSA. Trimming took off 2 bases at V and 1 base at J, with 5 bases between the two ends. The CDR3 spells CASSLQVQETQYF. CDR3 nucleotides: TGTGCCAGCAGCTTACAGGTCCAAGAGACCCAGTACTTC.

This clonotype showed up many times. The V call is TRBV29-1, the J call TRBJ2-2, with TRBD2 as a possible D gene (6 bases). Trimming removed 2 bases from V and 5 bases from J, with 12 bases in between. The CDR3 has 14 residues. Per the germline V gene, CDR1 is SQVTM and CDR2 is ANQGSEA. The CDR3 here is CSVEYGRGTGELFF. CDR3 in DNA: TGCAGCGTTGAATACGGGAGAGGGACCGGGGAGCTGTTTTTT.

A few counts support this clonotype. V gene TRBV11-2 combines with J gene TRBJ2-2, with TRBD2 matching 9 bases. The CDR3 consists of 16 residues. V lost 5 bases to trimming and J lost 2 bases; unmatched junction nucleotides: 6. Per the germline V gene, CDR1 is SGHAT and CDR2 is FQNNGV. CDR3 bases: TGTGCCAGCAGCGGGCCTAGCGGGATCAACACCGGGGAGCTGTTTTTT. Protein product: CASSGPSGINTGELFF.

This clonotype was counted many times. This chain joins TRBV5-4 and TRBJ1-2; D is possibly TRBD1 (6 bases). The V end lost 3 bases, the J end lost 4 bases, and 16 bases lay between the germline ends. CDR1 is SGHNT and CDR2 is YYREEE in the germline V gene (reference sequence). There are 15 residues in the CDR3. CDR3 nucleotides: TGTGCCAGCAGCTCACAGGGCTCCCCCTCCTATGGCTACACCTTC. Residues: CASSSQGSPSYGYTF.

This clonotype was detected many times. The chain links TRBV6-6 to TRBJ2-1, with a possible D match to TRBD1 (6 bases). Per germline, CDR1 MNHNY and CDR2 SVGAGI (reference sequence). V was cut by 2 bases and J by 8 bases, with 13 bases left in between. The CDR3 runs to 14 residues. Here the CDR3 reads CASSYVGAGDEQFF. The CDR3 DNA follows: TGTGCCAGCAGTTACGTGGGGGCCGGGGATGAGCAGTTCTTC.